A selection of T cell receptor beta chains follows, all from one sample in a study of vaccination and CD4 T cells after COVID-19. These receptors' antigens are unknown. TCRdb passed the PCR reads through MiXCR, listing each CDR3 protein once. Of approximately 14,000 distinct CDR3 sequences in the sample, under 85% were seen once. Sample: CD4+ T cells from blood, cultured in vitro. The receptors originated from a human donor who had recovered from COVID-19. Both conserved end residues are part of each CDR3. D genes are given only for firm matches. Rows may omit the clone size; those that give it use once, few, many or a size class.

v_gene	j_gene	abundance	d_gene	CDR3aa	CDR3nt
TRBV2	TRBJ1-1	NA	NA	CASGWGEAEAFF	TGTGCCAGCGGTTGGGGGGAGGCTGAAGCTTTCTTT
TRBV7-2	TRBJ1-1	few	NA	CAWGSSWDTEAFF	TGTGCCTGGGGCAGTAGTTGGGACACTGAAGCTTTCTTT
TRBV19	TRBJ1-1	NA	NA	CASSIRSGGGTEAFF	TGTGCCAGTAGTATAAGGTCAGGAGGGGGCACTGAAGCTTTCTTT
TRBV20-1	TRBJ1-1	NA	NA	CSARLGRTEAFF	TGCAGTGCTAGACTCGGGAGAACTGAAGCTTTCTTT
TRBV6-2/TRBV6-3	TRBJ1-5	few	NA	CASRPATGANQPQHF	TGTGCCAGCAGGCCCGCGACAGGAGCTAATCAGCCCCAGCATTTT
TRBV6-5	TRBJ1-1	NA	NA	CASSYSGIMNTEAFF	TGTGCCAGCAGTTATTCGGGAATCATGAACACTGAAGCTTTCTTT
TRBV5-4	TRBJ2-5	NA	TRBD2	CASSLEGSGELQETQYF	TGTGCCAGCAGCTTGGAGGGTAGCGGGGAACTCCAAGAGACCCAGTACTTC
TRBV6-2/TRBV6-3	TRBJ1-2	NA	NA	CASSYQYQGRRYGYTF	TGTGCCAGCAGTTACCAGTATCAGGGACGGCGCTATGGCTACACCTTC
TRBV2	TRBJ2-1	NA	NA	CASSESPYNEQFF	TGTGCCAGCAGTGAGTCCCCCTACAATGAGCAGTTCTTC
TRBV28	TRBJ2-7	few	NA	CASSFWSYEQYF	TGTGCCAGCAGTTTTTGGAGCTACGAGCAGTACTTC
TRBV20-1	TRBJ2-2	NA	NA	CSARISRANTGELFF	TGCAGTGCTAGAATTTCCAGAGCGAACACCGGGGAGCTGTTTTTT
TRBV7-2	TRBJ1-3	NA	NA	CASSPTENTIYF	TGTGCCAGCAGCCCAACAGAAAACACCATATATTTT
TRBV30	TRBJ1-6	NA	NA	CAWSGINSPLHF	TGTGCCTGGAGTGGGATTAATTCACCCCTCCACTTT
TRBV20-1	TRBJ1-5	few	NA	CSASGRVGNQPQHF	TGCAGTGCTAGCGGCAGGGTAGGAAATCAGCCCCAGCATTTT
TRBV20-1	TRBJ1-3	NA	TRBD1	CSARGDRVRGNTIYF	TGCAGTGCTAGAGGAGACAGGGTCCGGGGAAACACCATATATTTT
TRBV23-1	TRBJ1-5	NA	NA	CASSQHRDGNQPQHF	TGCGCCAGCAGTCAGCACAGGGATGGCAATCAGCCCCAGCATTTT
TRBV24-1	TRBJ2-3	NA	NA	CATSDFGKSTDTQYF	TGTGCCACCAGTGATTTTGGAAAGAGCACAGATACGCAGTATTTT
TRBV5-1	TRBJ2-1	NA	NA	CASSFHNEQFF	TGCGCCAGCAGCTTTCACAATGAGCAGTTCTTC
TRBV23-1	TRBJ2-5	NA	TRBD1	CASSLNTGEFKETQYF	TGCGCCAGCAGTCTAAACACAGGGGAATTCAAAGAGACCCAGTACTTC
TRBV5-1	TRBJ2-7	NA	TRBD1	CASSGTTGTGGYEQYF	TGCGCCAGCAGCGGCACGACCGGGACAGGAGGCTACGAGCAGTACTTC
TRBV30	TRBJ2-5	NA	NA	CAWKGRKETQYF	TGTGCCTGGAAGGGGCGGAAAGAGACCCAGTACTTC
TRBV20-1	TRBJ1-1	few	NA	CSAAYVNTEAFF	TGCAGTGCCGCTTACGTGAACACTGAAGCTTTCTTT
TRBV15	TRBJ1-5	NA	NA	CATSRAGQVLPEIYSNQPQHF	TGTGCCACCAGCAGAGCAGGGCAGGTTTTGCCGGAAATCTATAGCAATCAGCCCCAGCATTTT
TRBV6-1	TRBJ2-7	NA	TRBD1	CASTVPGQSYEQYF	TGTGCCAGCACCGTACCGGGACAGTCCTACGAGCAGTACTTC
TRBV7-9	TRBJ2-7	once	TRBD2	CASSFTSGTYEQYF	TGTGCCAGCAGCTTTACTAGCGGTACCTACGAGCAGTACTTC
TRBV10-3	TRBJ2-7	NA	NA	CAISDEGFGGYEQYF	TGTGCCATCAGTGATGAGGGGTTTGGAGGCTACGAGCAGTACTTC
TRBV7-9	TRBJ2-7	NA	NA	CASSLGPARDEQYF	TGTGCCAGCAGCTTAGGCCCGGCTAGGGACGAGCAGTACTTC
TRBV7-2	TRBJ2-7	NA	NA	CASSSPARGREQYF	TGTGCCAGCAGCTCCCCCGCGCGGGGTCGCGAGCAGTACTTC
TRBV19	TRBJ1-5	once	NA	CASTLTQNSNQPQHF	TGTGCCAGTACCCTAACCCAGAATAGCAATCAGCCCCAGCATTTT
TRBV7-9	TRBJ1-1	NA	TRBD1	CASSLAGTGELKAFF	TGTGCCAGCAGCTTAGCTGGGACAGGGGAATTGAAAGCTTTCTTT
TRBV7-9	TRBJ2-5	NA	NA	CASSLDSGETQYF	TGTGCCAGCAGCCTGGACAGTGGGGAGACCCAGTACTTC
TRBV6-1	TRBJ2-7	NA	TRBD2	CASSPRTSRNPYEQYF	TGTGCCAGCAGTCCACGGACTAGTCGAAACCCCTACGAGCAGTACTTC
TRBV7-2	TRBJ1-3	NA	NA	CASSLKSSGNTIYF	TGTGCCAGCAGCTTAAAAAGCTCTGGAAACACCATATATTTT
TRBV24-1	TRBJ2-3	NA	NA	CATSNTDILKTDTQYF	TGTGCCACCAGTAACACGGACATACTTAAAACAGATACGCAGTATTTT
TRBV28	TRBJ1-1	NA	NA	CASTRGGNRGTEAFF	TGTGCCAGCACCAGAGGTGGGAATCGGGGCACTGAAGCTTTCTTT
TRBV6-4	TRBJ1-2	NA	NA	CASSRNRDYGYTF	TGTGCCAGCAGTAGGAACAGGGACTATGGCTACACCTTC
TRBV2	TRBJ1-6	NA	NA	CASRGRGDSSPLHF	TGTGCCAGCAGGGGCAGGGGAGATAGTTCACCCCTCCACTTT
TRBV27	TRBJ2-6	NA	TRBD2	CASSLYASGRILTF	TGTGCCAGCAGTTTATACGCTAGCGGGCGAATCCTGACTTTC
TRBV27	TRBJ1-2	NA	NA	CASSLSGDGYTF	TGTGCCAGCAGTTTATCCGGCGATGGCTACACCTTC
TRBV19	TRBJ2-2	few	NA	CASTTKAVSGSRTGELFF	TGTGCCAGTACCACTAAGGCGGTCAGCGGCTCCCGGACCGGGGAGCTGTTTTTT
TRBV19	TRBJ1-5	NA	NA	CASSRSGGSAEQPQHF	TGTGCCAGTAGTCGGTCGGGCGGCTCCGCGGAGCAGCCCCAGCATTTT
TRBV9	TRBJ1-5	few	NA	CASSLGNLNNQPQHF	TGTGCCAGCAGCCTGGGGAACCTTAACAATCAGCCCCAGCATTTT
TRBV7-2	TRBJ2-2	NA	NA	CASSSQIGGSAGELFF	TGTGCCAGCAGTTCACAAATAGGGGGGTCGGCCGGGGAGCTGTTTTTT
TRBV20-1	TRBJ1-4	few	NA	CSAPQGWYEKLFF	TGCAGTGCCCCTCAAGGGTGGTATGAAAAACTGTTTTTT
TRBV6-1	TRBJ1-1	few	TRBD1	CASRNPYRGLSNTEAFF	TGTGCCAGCAGAAATCCTTACAGGGGGCTCTCGAACACTGAAGCTTTCTTT
TRBV7-2	TRBJ1-1	once	NA	CASSLVQYTEAFF	TGTGCCAGCAGCTTAGTCCAGTACACTGAAGCTTTCTTT
TRBV28	TRBJ1-6	NA	TRBD1	CASGTGDNSPLHF	TGTGCCTCCGGGACAGGAGATAATTCACCCCTCCACTTT
TRBV9	TRBJ2-7	NA	TRBD2	CASSVASGQSYEQYF	TGTGCCAGCAGCGTCGCTAGCGGGCAATCCTACGAGCAGTACTTC
TRBV6-5	TRBJ1-6	few	NA	CASSYVGPPNSPLHF	TGTGCCAGCAGTTACGTCGGGCCTCCTAATTCACCCCTCCACTTT
TRBV30	TRBJ1-2	NA	NA	CAWTWGYANYGYTF	TGTGCCTGGACGTGGGGCTACGCTAACTATGGCTACACCTTC
TRBV20-1	TRBJ2-2	NA	TRBD2	CSAPPLAGVAGELFF	TGCAGTGCCCCGCCACTAGCGGGAGTGGCTGGGGAGCTGTTTTTT